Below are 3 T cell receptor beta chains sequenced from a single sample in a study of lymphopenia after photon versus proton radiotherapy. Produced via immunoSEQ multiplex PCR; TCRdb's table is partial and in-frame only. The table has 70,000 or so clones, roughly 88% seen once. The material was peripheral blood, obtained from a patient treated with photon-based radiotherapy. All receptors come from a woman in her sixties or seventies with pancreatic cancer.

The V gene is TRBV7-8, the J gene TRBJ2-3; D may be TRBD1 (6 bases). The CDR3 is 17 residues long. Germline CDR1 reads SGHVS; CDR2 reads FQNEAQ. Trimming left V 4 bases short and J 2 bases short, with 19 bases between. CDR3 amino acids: CASSSVGASRFTDTQYF. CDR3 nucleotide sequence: TGTGCCAGCAGCTCCGTGGGGGCTAGCAGATTCACAGATACGCAGTATTTT.

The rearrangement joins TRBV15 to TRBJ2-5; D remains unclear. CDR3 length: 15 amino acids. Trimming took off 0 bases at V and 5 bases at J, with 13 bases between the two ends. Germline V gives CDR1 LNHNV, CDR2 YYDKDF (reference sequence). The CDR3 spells CATSRDYGITETQYF. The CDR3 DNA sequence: TGTGCCACCAGCAGAGATTACGGAATCACGGAGACCCAGTACTTC.

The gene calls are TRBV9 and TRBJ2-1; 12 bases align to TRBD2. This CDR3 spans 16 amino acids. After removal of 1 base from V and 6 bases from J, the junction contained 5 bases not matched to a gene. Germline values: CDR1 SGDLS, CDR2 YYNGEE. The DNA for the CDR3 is TGTGCCAGCAGCGTAACGGGACTAGCGGGCGGCAATGAGCAGTTCTTC. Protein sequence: CASSVTGLAGGNEQFF.